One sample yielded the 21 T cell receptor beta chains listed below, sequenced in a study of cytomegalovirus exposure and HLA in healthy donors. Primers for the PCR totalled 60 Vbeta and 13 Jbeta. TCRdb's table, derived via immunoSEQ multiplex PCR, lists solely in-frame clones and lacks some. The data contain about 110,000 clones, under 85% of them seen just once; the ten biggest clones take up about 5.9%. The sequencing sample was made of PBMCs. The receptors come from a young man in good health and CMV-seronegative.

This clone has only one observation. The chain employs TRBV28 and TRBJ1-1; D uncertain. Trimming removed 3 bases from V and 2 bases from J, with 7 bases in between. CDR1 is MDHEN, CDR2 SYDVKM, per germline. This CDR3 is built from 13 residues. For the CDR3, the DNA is TGTGCCAGCAGTTTCCAGGTCAACACTGAAGCTTTCTTT. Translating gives CASSFQVNTEAFF.

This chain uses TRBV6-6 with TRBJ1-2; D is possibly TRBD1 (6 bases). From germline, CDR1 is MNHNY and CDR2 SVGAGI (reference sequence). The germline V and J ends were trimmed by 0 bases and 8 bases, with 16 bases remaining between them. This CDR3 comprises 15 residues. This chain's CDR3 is CASSYSTRRGRGYTF. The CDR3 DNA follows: TGTGCCAGCAGTTACTCGACGCGCAGGGGAAGAGGCTACACCTTC.

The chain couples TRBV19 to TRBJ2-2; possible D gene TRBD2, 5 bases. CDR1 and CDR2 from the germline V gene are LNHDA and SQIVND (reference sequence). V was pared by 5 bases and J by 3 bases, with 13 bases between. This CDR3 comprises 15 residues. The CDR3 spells CASSLGGRYTGELFF. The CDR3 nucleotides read TGTGCCAGTAGTTTAGGTGGGAGATACACCGGGGAGCTGTTTTTT.

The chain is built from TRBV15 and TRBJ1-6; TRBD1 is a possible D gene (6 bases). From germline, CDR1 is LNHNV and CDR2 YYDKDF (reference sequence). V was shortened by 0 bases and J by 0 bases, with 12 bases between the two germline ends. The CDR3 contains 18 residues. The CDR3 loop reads CATSRDDRWSSYNSPLHF. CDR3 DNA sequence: TGTGCCACCAGCAGAGACGACAGGTGGAGCTCCTATAATTCACCCCTCCACTTT.

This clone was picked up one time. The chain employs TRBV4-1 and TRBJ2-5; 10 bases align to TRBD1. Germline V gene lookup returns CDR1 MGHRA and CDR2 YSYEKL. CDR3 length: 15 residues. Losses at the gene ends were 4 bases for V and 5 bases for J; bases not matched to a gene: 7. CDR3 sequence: CASSLSGTGEETQYF. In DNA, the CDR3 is TGCGCCAGCAGCCTCTCCGGGACAGGGGAGGAGACCCAGTACTTC.

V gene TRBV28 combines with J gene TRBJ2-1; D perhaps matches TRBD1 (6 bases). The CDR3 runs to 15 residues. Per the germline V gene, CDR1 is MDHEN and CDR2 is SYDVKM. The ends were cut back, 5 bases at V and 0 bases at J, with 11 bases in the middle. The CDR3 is CASSGTGSSYNEQFF. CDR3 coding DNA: TGTGCCAGCAGTGGTACAGGGAGCTCCTACAATGAGCAGTTCTTC.

CDR3 region: CASSFKVRDTEAFF. The CDR3 bases are TGTGCCAGCAGCTTTAAGGTGAGGGACACTGAAGCTTTCTTT. The rearrangement links TRBV7-2 to TRBJ1-1; D ambiguous. Germline-derived CDR1 and CDR2 are SGHTA and FQGNSA. Trimming stripped 3 bases from V and 3 bases from J, with 11 bases between. The CDR3 has 14 residues.

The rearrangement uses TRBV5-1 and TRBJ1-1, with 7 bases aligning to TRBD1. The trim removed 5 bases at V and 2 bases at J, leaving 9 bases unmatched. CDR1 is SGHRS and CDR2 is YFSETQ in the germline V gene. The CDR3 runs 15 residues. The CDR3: CASRAGGGGNTEAFF. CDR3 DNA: TGCGCCAGCAGGGCCGGAGGAGGGGGCAACACTGAAGCTTTCTTT.

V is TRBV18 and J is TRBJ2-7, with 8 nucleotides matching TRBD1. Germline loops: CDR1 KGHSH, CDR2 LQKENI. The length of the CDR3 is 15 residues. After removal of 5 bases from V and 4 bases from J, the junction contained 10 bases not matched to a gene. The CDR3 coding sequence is TGTGCCAGCTCAGTAGGGGACAGGATCTTATACGAGCAGTACTTC. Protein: CASSVGDRILYEQYF.

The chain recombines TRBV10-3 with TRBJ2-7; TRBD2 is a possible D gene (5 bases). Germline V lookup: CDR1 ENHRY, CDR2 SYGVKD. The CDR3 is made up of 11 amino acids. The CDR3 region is CAGGGGYEQYF. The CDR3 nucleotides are TGTGCAGGAGGCGGTGGCTACGAGCAGTACTTC.

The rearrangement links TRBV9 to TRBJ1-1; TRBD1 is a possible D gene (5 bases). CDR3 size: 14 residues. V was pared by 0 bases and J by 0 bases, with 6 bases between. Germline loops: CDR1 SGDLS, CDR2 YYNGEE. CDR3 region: CASSVGGVNTEAFF. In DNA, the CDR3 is TGTGCCAGCAGCGTAGGGGGGGTGAACACTGAAGCTTTCTTT.

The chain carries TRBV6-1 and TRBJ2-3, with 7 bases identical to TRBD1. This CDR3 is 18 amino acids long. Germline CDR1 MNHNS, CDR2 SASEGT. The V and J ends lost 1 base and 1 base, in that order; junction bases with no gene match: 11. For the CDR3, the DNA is TGTGCCAGCAGTGAAGAGGGTGAGGGGGCACTTGGCACAGATACGCAGTATTTT. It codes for CASSEEGEGALGTDTQYF.

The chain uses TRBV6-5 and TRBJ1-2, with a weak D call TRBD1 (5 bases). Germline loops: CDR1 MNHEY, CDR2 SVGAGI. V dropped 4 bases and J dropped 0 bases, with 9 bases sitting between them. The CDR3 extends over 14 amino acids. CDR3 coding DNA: TGTGCCAGCAGTTTCGACAGAACTAACTATGGCTACACCTTC. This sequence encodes CASSFDRTNYGYTF.

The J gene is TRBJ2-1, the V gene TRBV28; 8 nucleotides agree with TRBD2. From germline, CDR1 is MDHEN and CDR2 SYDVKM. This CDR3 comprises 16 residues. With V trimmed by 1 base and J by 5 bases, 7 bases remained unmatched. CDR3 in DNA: TGTGCCAGCAGTTTATTCGTGACTAGCGCCCACAATGAGCAGTTCTTC. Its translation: CASSLFVTSAHNEQFF.

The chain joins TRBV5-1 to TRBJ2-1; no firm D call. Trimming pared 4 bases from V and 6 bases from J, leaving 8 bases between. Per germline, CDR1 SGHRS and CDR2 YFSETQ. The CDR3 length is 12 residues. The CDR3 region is CASSGRGNEQFF. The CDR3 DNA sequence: TGCGCCAGCAGCGGCAGAGGCAATGAGCAGTTCTTC.

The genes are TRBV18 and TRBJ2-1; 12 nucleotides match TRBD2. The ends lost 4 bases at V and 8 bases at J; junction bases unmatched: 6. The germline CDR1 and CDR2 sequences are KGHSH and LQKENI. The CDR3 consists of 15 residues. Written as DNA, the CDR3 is TGTGCCAGCTCACTATCCGGGACTAGCGGGCATGAGCAGTTCTTC. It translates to CASSLSGTSGHEQFF.

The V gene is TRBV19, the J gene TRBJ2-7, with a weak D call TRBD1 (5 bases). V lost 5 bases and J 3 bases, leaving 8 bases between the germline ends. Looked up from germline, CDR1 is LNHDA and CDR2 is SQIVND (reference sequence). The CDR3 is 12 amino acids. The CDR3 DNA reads TGTGCCAGTAGTTTAAGGGGCTACGAGCAGTACTTC. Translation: CASSLRGYEQYF. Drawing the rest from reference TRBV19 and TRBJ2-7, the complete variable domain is DGGITQSPKYLFRKEGQNVTLSCEQNLNHDAMYWYRQDPGQGLRLIYYSQIVNDFQKGDIAEGYSVSREKKESFPLTVTSAQKNPTAFYLCASSLRGYEQYFGPGTRLTVT.

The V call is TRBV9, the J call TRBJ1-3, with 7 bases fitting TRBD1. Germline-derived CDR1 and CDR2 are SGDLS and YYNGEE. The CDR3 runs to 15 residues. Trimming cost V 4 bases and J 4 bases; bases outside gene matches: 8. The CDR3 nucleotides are TGTGCCAGCAGCATCCAGGACAGGTGGGGAAACACCATATATTTT. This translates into CASSIQDRWGNTIYF.

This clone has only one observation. As DNA, the CDR3 is TGTGCCAGCATAAAGGGACTAGCGGGGAACAATGAGCAGTTCTTC. Residues: CASIKGLAGNNEQFF. The rearrangement joins TRBV6-5 to TRBJ2-1; 13 positions agree with TRBD2. V shed 7 bases, J shed 5 bases, and the junction held 5 bases outside the gene matches. The CDR3 sequence is 15 residues long. Per germline, CDR1 MNHEY and CDR2 SVGAGI.

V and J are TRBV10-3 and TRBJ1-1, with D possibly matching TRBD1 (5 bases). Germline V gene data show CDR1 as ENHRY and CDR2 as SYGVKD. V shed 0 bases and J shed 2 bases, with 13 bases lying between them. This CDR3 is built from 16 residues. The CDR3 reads CAISESLRTLNTEAFF. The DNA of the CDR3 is TGTGCCATCAGTGAGTCTCTTCGGACACTTAACACTGAAGCTTTCTTT.

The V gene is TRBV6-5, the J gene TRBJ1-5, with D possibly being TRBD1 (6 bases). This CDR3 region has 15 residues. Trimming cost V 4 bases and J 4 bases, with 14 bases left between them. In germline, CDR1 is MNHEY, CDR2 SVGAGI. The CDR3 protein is CASSLGRTGNQPQHF. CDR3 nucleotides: TGTGCCAGCAGTTTAGGCCGTACAGGGAATCAGCCCCAGCATTTT.